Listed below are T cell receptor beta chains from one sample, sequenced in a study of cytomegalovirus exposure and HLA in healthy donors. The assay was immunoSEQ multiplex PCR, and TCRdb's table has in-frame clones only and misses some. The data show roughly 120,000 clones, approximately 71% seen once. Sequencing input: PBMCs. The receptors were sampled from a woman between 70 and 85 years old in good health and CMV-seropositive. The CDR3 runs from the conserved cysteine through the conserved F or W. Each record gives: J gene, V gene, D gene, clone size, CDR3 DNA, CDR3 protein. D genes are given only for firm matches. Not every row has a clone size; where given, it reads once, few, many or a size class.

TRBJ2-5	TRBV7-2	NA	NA	TGTGCCAGCAGCAGCGGACAGCAAGAGACCCAGTACTTC	CASSSGQQETQYF
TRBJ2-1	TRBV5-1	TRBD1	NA	TGCGCCAGCAGCCCCCTGCGACAGGGGGCGCATGAGCAGTTCTTC	CASSPLRQGAHEQFF
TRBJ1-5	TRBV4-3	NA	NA	TGCGCCAGCAGCCAAGACGTCCTCCCGAGCAATCAGCCCCAGCATTTT	CASSQDVLPSNQPQHF
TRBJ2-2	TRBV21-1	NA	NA	TGTGCCAGCAGCAAAGGGGTGAGACTAGCGGGGGATACCGGGGAGCTGTTTTTT	CASSKGVRLAGDTGELFF
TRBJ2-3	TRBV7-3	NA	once	TGTGCCAGCAGCTTATACGGGGGTAGCACAGATACGCAGTATTTT	CASSLYGGSTDTQYF
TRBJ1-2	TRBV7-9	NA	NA	TGTGCCAGCAGCGTCTGGACAGCTAACTATGGCTACACCTTC	CASSVWTANYGYTF
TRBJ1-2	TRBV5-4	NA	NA	TGTGCCAGCAGCTTGAGCACCAACTATGGCTACACCTTC	CASSLSTNYGYTF
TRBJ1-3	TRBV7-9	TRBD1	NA	TGTGCCGGACAGGACCCCGGAAACACCATATATTTT	CAGQDPGNTIYF
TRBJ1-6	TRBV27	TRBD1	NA	TGTGCCAGCAGTTCACAGGGGGCAGGTAATTCACCCCTCCACTTT	CASSSQGAGNSPLHF
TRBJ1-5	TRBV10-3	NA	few	TGTGCCATCAGTCTAGATGTCAATCAGCCCCAGCATTTT	CAISLDVNQPQHF
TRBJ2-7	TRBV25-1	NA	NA	TGTGCCAGCAGTGAAAGCAGGTTTGCCTCCCACGAGCAGTACTTC	CASSESRFASHEQYF
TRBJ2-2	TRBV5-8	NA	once	TGTGCCAGCCCCCCGTCAGGGACCGGGGAGCTGTTTTTT	CASPPSGTGELFF
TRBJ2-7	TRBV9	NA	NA	TGTGCCAGCAGCGTGGATCAGGGAGGTGAGCAGTACTTC	CASSVDQGGEQYF
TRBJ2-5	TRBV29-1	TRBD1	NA	TGCAGCGCCCTTCCAGGGGGACAAGAGACCCAGTACTTC	CSALPGGQETQYF
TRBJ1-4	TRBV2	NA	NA	TGTGCCAGCAGTGGTTCAGATCTGACAAATGAAAAACTGTTTTTT	CASSGSDLTNEKLFF
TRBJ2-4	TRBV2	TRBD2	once	TGTGCCAGCAGCCCTTTAGCGGGGGAGGAAGTGTGGAGAGCCAAAAACATTCAGTACTTC	CASSPLAGEEVWRAKNIQYF
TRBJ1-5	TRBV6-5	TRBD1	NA	TGTGCCAGCAGAGGACTGGGACAGGGGGGTGGGCCCCAGCATTTT	CASRGLGQGGGPQHF
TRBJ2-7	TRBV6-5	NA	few	TGTGCCAGCAGGGCGCCACAGGGAGTCTACGAGCAGTACTTC	CASRAPQGVYEQYF
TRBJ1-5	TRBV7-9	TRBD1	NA	TGTGCCAGCAGCTTGGGCAATCCCCCGGGACAGGGTCAGCCCCAGCATTTT	CASSLGNPPGQGQPQHF
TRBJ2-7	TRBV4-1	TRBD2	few	TGCGCCAGCAGCCAACCTGGGGGGGGAACCTACGAGCAGTACTTC	CASSQPGGGTYEQYF
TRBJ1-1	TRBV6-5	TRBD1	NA	TGTGCCAGCAGTCCGAACGAGGGGGCAGCTGAAGCTTTCTTT	CASSPNEGAAEAFF
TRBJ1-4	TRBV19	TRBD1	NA	TGTGCCAGTAGTACGGGGACAGGCACTAATGAAAAACTGTTTTTT	CASSTGTGTNEKLFF
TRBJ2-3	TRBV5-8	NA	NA	TGTGCCAGCAGCTTGGGCTCACTGATCACAGATACGCAGTATTTT	CASSLGSLITDTQYF
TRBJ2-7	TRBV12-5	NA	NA	TGTGCTAGTGGTTCGGTGTTGGGAGTCTCCTACGAGCAGTACTTC	CASGSVLGVSYEQYF
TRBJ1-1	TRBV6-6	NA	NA	TGTGCCAGCAATTACGCGGGTGAAGCTTTCTTT	CASNYAGEAFF
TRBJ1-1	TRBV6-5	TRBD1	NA	TGTGCCAGCAGCCCGGGACAGGGGGGCCCTGAAGCTTTCTTT	CASSPGQGGPEAFF
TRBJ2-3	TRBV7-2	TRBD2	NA	TGTGCCAGCAGCCGGCCTAGCGGTGGAACAGATACGCAGTATTTT	CASSRPSGGTDTQYF
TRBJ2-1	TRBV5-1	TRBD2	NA	TGCGCCAGCAGCTTGTTGACTAGCGGGGGGAGTAATGAGCAGTTCTTC	CASSLLTSGGSNEQFF
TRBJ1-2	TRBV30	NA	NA	TGTGCCTGGAGTGTAACAGGGCAGGGCTACACCTTC	CAWSVTGQGYTF